The present TCR beta chain was sequenced within a study of T-cell memory formation after mild COVID-19. Study conclusions and caveats: Clones shrinking between day 15 and 85 showed a balanced CD4/CD8 split, and those that grew later tilted toward CD4+. Clonal second-wave expansions that peaked on day 37 had unconfirmed SARS-CoV-2 specificity.

MiXCR was run by TCRdb on the 5' RACE reads, yielding one entry per CDR3 protein. The data show about 320,000 distinct CDR3 sequences, roughly an eighth seen once. Germline CDR1 SEHNR, CDR2 FQNEAQ (reference sequence). Trimming took off 9 bases at V and 6 bases at J, with 12 bases between the two ends. The CDR3 is made up of 12 amino acids. On this clonotype itself: Its antigen is currently unknown.

The source is a man aged 18 to 29 who had mild COVID-19 (a few samples of this study predate the infection). Cell type and time point are not known. Sequencing was carried out using PBMCs or a T cell subset sorted from them (not recorded which). The rearrangement joins TRBV7-9 to TRBJ2-1; D is undetermined. In DNA form, the CDR3 reads TGTGCCAGTGTTTTACCTTCCAATGAGCAGTTCTTC. Translation gives CASVLPSNEQFF.